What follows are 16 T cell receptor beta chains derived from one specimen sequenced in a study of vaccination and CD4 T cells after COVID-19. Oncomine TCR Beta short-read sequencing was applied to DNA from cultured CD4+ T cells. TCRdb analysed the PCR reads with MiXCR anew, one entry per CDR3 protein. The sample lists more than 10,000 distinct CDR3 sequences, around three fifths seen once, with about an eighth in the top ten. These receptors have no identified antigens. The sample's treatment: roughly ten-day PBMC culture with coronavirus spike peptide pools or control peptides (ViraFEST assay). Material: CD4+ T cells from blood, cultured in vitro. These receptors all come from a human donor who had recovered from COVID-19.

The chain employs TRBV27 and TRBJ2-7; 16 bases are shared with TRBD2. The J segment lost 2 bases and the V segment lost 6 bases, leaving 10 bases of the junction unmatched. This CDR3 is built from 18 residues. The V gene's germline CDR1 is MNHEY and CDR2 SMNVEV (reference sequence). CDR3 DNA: TGTGCCAGCAGCTATCGCGGGACTAGCGGGAGGGCAACCTACGAGCAGTACTTC. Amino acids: CASSYRGTSGRATYEQYF.

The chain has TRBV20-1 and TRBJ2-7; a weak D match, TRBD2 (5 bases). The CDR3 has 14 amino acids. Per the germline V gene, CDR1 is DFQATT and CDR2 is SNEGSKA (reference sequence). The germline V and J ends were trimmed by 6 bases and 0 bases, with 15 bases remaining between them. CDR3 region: CSAEGRTSSYEQYF. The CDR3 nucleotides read TGCAGTGCCGAGGGAAGAACCAGCTCCTACGAGCAGTACTTC.

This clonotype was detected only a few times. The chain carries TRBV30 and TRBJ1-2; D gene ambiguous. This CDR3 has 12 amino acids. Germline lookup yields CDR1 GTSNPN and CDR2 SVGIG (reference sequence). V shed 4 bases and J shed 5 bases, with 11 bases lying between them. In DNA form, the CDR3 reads TGTGCCTGGAATCCCGTCGGGTATGGCTACACCTTC. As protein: CAWNPVGYGYTF.

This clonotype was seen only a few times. The CDR3 spells CSAPLQGLNSPLHF. The CDR3 bases are TGCAGTGCTCCACTACAGGGGTTGAATTCACCCCTCCACTTT. The rearrangement joins TRBV20-1 to TRBJ1-6, with 7 bases matching TRBD1. From germline, CDR1 is DFQATT and CDR2 SNEGSKA (reference sequence). Trimming at V came to 5 bases and at J to 7 bases, leaving 8 bases not matched to a gene. The CDR3 totals 14 residues.

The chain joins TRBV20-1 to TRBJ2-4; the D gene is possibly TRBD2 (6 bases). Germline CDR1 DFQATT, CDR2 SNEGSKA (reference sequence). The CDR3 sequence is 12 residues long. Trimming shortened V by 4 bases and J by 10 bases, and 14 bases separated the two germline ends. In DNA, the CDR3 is TGCAGTGCTAACGTTTTCAGCGGGATTCAGTACTTC. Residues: CSANVFSGIQYF.

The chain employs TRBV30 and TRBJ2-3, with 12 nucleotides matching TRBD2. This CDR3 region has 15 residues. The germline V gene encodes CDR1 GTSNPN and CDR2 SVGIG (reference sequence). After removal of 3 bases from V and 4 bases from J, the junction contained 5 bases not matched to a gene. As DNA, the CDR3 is TGTGCCTGGAGCCAGACTAGCGGGAGATCAGATACGCAGTATTTT. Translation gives CAWSQTSGRSDTQYF.

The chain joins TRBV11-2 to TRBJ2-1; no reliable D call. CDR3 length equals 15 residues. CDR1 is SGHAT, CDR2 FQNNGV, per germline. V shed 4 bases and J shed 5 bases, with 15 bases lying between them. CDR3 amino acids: CASSSWFVQNNEQFF. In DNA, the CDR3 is TGTGCCAGCAGCTCTTGGTTCGTTCAGAACAATGAGCAGTTCTTC. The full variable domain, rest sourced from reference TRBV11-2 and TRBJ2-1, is EAGVAQSPRYKIIEKRQSVAFWCNPISGHATLYWYQQILGQGPKLLIQFQNNGVVDDSQLPKDRFSAERLKGVDSTLKIQPAKLEDSAVYLCASSSWFVQNNEQFFGPGTRLTVL.

The CDR3 DNA reads TGTGCCAGCTCCCCGGCCCCTGGGGAGACCCAGTACTTC. Its translation: CASSPAPGETQYF. V usage is TRBV18 and J usage is TRBJ2-5; D remains unclear. CDR3 size: 13 residues. From germline, CDR1 is KGHSH and CDR2 LQKENI. Deletions cut 6 bases from V and 5 bases from J, with 13 bases between. Complete variable domain (other parts from reference TRBV18 and TRBJ2-5): NAGVMQNPRHLVRRRGQEARLRCSPMKGHSHVYWYRQLPEEGLKFMVYLQKENIIDESGMPKERFSAEFPKEGPSILRIQQVVRGDSAAYFCASSPAPGETQYFGPGTRLLVL.

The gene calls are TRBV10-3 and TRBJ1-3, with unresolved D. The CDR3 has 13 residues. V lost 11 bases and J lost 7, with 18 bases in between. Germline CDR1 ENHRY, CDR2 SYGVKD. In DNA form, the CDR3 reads TGTGCCGCCCACAACGACGCCGGGAACACCATATATTTT. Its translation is CAAHNDAGNTIYF.

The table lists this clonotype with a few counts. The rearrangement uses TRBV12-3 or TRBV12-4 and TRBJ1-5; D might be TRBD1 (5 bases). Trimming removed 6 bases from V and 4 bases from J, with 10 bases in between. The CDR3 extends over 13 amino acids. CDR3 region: CASSVRENQPQHF. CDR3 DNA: TGTGCCAGCAGCGTCAGGGAGAATCAGCCCCAGCATTTT.

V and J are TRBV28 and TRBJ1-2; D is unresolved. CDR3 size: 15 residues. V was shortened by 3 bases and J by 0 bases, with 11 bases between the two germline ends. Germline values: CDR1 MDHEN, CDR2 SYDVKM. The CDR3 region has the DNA TGTGCCAGCAGTTTTGGAGGAACCCCTAACTATGGCTACACCTTC. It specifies CASSFGGTPNYGYTF.

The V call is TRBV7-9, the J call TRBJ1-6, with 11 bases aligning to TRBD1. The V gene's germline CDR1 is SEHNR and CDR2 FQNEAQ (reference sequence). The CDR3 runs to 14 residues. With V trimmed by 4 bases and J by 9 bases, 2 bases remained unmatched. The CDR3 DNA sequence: TGTGCCAGCAGCTCCGGGACAGGGGGTTCACCCCTCCACTTT. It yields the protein CASSSGTGGSPLHF.

As DNA, the CDR3 is TGCGCCAGCAGCCAAGATGTAGGGAATCAGCCCCAGCATTTT. Translating it yields CASSQDVGNQPQHF. V gene TRBV4-1 combines with J gene TRBJ1-5; no definite D call. CDR1 is MGHRA, CDR2 YSYEKL, per germline. V was trimmed by 0 bases and J by 4 bases, leaving 7 bases between them. The CDR3 has 14 amino acids.

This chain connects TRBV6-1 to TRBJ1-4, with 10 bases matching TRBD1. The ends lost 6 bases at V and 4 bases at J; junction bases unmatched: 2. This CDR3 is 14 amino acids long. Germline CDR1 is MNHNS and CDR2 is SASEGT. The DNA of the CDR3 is TGTGCCAGCAGGACAGGGGGCCTTAATGAAAAACTGTTTTTT. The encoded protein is CASRTGGLNEKLFF.

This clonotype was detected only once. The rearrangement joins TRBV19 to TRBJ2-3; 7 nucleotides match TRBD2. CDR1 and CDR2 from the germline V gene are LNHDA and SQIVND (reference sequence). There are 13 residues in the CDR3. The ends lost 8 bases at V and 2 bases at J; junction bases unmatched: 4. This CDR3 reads CASSRDYTDTQYF. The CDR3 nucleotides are TGTGCCAGTTCGCGGGACTACACAGATACGCAGTATTTT.

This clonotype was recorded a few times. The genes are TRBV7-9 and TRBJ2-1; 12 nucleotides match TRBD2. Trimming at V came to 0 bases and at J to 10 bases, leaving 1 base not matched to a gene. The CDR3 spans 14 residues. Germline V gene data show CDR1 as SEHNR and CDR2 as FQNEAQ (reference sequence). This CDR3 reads CASSLALAGGEQFF. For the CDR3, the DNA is TGTGCCAGCAGCTTAGCACTAGCGGGAGGAGAGCAGTTCTTC.